The present TCR beta chain was sequenced within a study of T cell repertoires in cytomegalovirus infection. On the study more broadly: From public TCR beta signatures came an indication of both CMV infection and matching HLA type.

Comment on this clonotype: What it recognizes is unknown.

In TCRdb, the reads were re-called with MiXCR into one record per CDR3 protein. The sample carries 490,000 or so distinct CDR3 sequences, approximately 11% recorded once. The V gene lost 4 bases and the J gene lost 0 bases, with 14 bases spanning the gap. The germline V gene has CDR1 MDHEN and CDR2 SYDVKM. This CDR3 region has 16 residues. Study-level findings and limits: In two of eight donors, the top clonotype was HLA-C-restricted CMV-specific. The study identified carriers of CMV plus the relevant HLA from cumulative public TCR beta family frequency.

The sequenced material came from PBMCs. The receptor's source is a human donor in good health (CMV status not recorded). Some clones in this sample may be carry-over from other donors' samples. This chain uses TRBV28 with TRBJ2-3, with a tentative D call TRBD1 (6 bases). CDR3 in DNA: TGTGCCAGCAGTTCAAGACAGGTACCTAGCACAGATACGCAGTATTTT. As protein: CASSSRQVPSTDTQYF.